This T cell receptor beta chain is from a study of T cell responses to AZD1222 COVID-19 vaccine (dated by TCRdb to 2020 to 2022). In terms of the full investigation: AZD1222 recipients with second doses at about 4 weeks or about 12 weeks were pooled, because spike-specific TCR depth and breadth did not differ between schedules. TCR sequencing covered 230 or so trial participants: 200 to 220 given two doses of AZD1222 and 26 given two doses of MenACWY control vaccine. Enrollment into the trials was organized by age into subgroups of 18-55, 56-69 and 70-plus years, and those subgroups contained roughly 160, 29 and 62 TCR-sequenced participants, respectively. The paper as a whole reports these results and caveats: Epitopes outside the regions mutated in the B.1.351 and B.1.1.7 variants were reportedly recognized by nearly half of the unique spike-specific TCRs. No day 14 peak-response samples were available, so repertoires were characterized only after the peak T cell response. Participants were mostly white British, with more females than males. The authors suggested clonal diversity may have been underestimated. The vaccine-associated CD4 TCRs covered the entire spike protein, and the dominant responses fell in regions 160-218 and 743-854. Spike-specific TCR breadth and depth rose significantly after two AZD1222 doses compared with day 0 and with MenACWY recipients. In the small 56-69-year group, the increase in depth fell short of significance, most likely because of low power. Conclusions about previously exposed vaccinees were limited because only six AZD1222 recipients were SARS-CoV-2 seropositive at baseline.

The CDR3 regions of human TCRbeta chains were analyzed by immunosequencing. Regarding the original processing steps: TCRs in the repertoires were matched against a reference library of SARS-CoV-2-specific TCRs that had been generated with the MIRA antigen-specificity platform. Breadth meant the fraction of unique TCRs that were SARS-CoV-2-associated, whereas depth meant the fraction of total T cells that were SARS-CoV-2-associated. Using the MIRA data, each spike-specific TCR was assigned both to the spike region to which the TCR was reactive and to a CD4 or CD8 class. Log10-transformed breadth and depth values were compared by one-way ANOVA with Sidak's multiple comparisons tests. Drawn from immuneACCESS, this table holds only the in-frame rearrangements with V and J called that TCRdb kept. Clones are partly lost; checked studies trace under half to an unresolved V gene and leave the rest unexplained. D and trimming were read from the DNA, whereas the V and J calls and clone size are those reported in that table. Across this sample there are around 180,000 clones, with roughly 92% seen only once. About 9.4% of the sample belongs to the ten largest clones.

Taken with the paper, the label for time point translates to: baseline before first vaccination. Vaccinee samples were obtained from the UK trials COV001 and COV002, which included a single-blind randomized controlled phase 2/3 trial of AZD1222 (ChAdOx1 nCoV-19) in healthy adults. For TCRbeta chain sequencing, PBMC samples from trial participants were taken at day 0 and at day 28 after the second dose. In the case of this clone: What this receptor recognizes is not known. Nothing much larger sits one base from this clone, and base qualities are not available.

The receptor was derived from an adult in good health. The sample here was peripheral blood, taken on day 0 of AZD1222 vaccination.

The nucleotide sequence is given as TGTGCCAGCAGCCTTATTATCCGGGTGGTGCCTGGGACCTATAATTCACCCCTCCACTTT. This gives the protein CASSLIIRVVPGTYNSPLHF. The chain joins TRBV21-1 to TRBJ1-6. TRBV21-1 has pseudogene status. The CDR3 covers 20 residues, taking in both the cysteine and the phenylalanine. The CDR3 DNA has 60 bases and is translated from base 1.